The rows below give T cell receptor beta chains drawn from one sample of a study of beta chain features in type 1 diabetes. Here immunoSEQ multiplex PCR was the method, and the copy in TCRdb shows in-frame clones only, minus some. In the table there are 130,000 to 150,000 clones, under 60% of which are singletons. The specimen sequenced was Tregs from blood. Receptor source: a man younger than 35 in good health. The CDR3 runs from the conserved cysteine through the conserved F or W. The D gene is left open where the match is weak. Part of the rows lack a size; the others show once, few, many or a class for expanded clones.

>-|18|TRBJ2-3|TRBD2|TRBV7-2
CASSFQAGATLSTDTQYF
TGTGCCAGCAGCTTCCAAGCGGGGGCGACCCTAAGCACAGATACGCAGTATTTT
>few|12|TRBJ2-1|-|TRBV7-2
CASSLPGNEQFF
TGTGCCAGCAGCCTTCCGGGCAATGAGCAGTTCTTC
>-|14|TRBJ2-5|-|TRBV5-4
CASSGGGSQETQYF
TGTGCCAGCAGCGGCGGGGGCTCACAAGAGACCCAGTACTTC
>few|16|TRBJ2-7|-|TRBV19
CASSRAHRVQVYEQYF
TGTGCCAGTAGTCGCGCCCACAGGGTACAAGTCTACGAGCAGTACTTC
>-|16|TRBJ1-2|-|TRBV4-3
CASSQDLNNLNYGYTF
TGCGCCAGCAGCCAAGATCTGAACAATTTGAACTATGGCTACACCTTC
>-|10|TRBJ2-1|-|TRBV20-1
CSASQAEQFF
TGCAGTGCTAGTCAAGCGGAGCAGTTCTTC
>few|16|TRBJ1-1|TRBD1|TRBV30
CAWSDETGARGTEAFF
TGTGCCTGGAGTGACGAGACAGGGGCGAGGGGCACTGAAGCTTTCTTT
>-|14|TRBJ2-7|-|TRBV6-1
CASKQGRGSYEQYF
TGTGCCAGCAAACAGGGAAGGGGGTCCTACGAGCAGTACTTC
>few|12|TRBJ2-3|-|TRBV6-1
CASSDTGDTQYF
TGTGCCAGCAGTGACACCGGGGATACGCAGTATTTT
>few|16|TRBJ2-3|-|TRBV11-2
CASSHLRWASTDTQYF
TGTGCCAGCAGTCATTTACGGTGGGCTAGCACAGATACGCAGTATTTT
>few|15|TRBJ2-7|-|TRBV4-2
CASSQDHRSGFEQYF
TGTGCCAGCAGCCAAGATCATCGTTCGGGGTTCGAGCAGTACTTC
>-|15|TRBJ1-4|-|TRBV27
CASSYSWQGNEKLFF
TGTGCCAGCAGTTATTCCTGGCAGGGCAATGAAAAACTGTTTTTT
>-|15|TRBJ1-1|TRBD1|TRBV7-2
CASSSQGLGNTEAFF
TGTGCCAGCAGCTCACAGGGGCTCGGGAACACTGAAGCTTTCTTT
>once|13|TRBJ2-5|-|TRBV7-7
CASSSALSGTQYF
TGTGCCAGCAGCTCCGCCTTAAGCGGGACCCAGTACTTC
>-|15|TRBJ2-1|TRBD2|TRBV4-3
CASSQFLAGGNEQFF
TGCGCCAGCAGCCAATTTCTAGCGGGGGGCAATGAGCAGTTCTTC
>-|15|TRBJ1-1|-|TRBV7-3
CASSTDSGVNTEAFF
TGTGCCAGCAGCACGGACTCAGGGGTGAACACTGAAGCTTTCTTT
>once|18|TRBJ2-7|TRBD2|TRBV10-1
CASSGTGTSGRQSYEQYF
TGCGCCAGCAGTGGTACCGGGACTAGCGGGAGGCAATCCTACGAGCAGTACTTC
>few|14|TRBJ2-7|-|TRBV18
CASSPGYSLLEQYF
TGTGCCAGCTCACCGGGCTATTCCCTTCTCGAGCAGTACTTC
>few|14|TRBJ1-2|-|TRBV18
CASSPGGFRYGYTF
TGTGCCAGCTCACCAGGGGGCTTTCGTTATGGCTACACCTTC
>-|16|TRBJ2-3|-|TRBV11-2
CASSLAGVRRTDTQYF
TGTGCCAGCAGCTTAGCGGGGGTTCGGCGCACAGATACGCAGTATTTT
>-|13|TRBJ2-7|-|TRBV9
CASSVTGSGAQYF
TGTGCCAGCAGCGTAACGGGTTCAGGGGCACAGTACTTC
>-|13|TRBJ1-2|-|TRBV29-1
CSVRSARRYGYTF
TGCAGCGTTCGGTCTGCGAGGCGCTATGGCTACACCTTC
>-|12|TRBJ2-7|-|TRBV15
CATSDTRYEQYF
TGTGCCACCAGCGATACAAGATACGAGCAGTACTTC
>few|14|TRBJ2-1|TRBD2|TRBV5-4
CASTRTSSYNEQFF
TGTGCCAGCACTCGGACTAGCTCCTACAATGAGCAGTTCTTC
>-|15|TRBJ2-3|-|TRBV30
CAWSPWTEVTDTQYF
TGTGCCTGGAGTCCATGGACAGAAGTCACAGATACGCAGTATTTT
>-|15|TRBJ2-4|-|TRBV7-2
CASSLYRDYITIQYF
TGTGCCAGCAGCTTATATCGGGATTACATTACGATTCAGTACTTC
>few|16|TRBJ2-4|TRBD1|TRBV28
CASSLGTGRAKNIQYF
TGTGCCAGCAGTTTGGGGACAGGGCGAGCCAAAAACATTCAGTACTTC
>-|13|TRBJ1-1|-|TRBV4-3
CASTLVRERVAFF
TGCGCCAGCACCCTCGTCAGGGAACGGGTAGCTTTCTTT
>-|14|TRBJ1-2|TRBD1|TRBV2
CASRGDRTVYGYTF
TGTGCCAGCAGGGGGGACAGGACCGTCTATGGCTACACCTTC
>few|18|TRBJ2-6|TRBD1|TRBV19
CASSRIDRGRVGANVLTF
TGTGCCAGTAGTAGGATAGACAGGGGGCGCGTCGGGGCCAACGTCCTGACTTTC
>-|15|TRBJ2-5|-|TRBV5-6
CASSPPGGRGETQYF
TGTGCCAGCAGCCCCCCGGGGGGCCGGGGTGAGACCCAGTACTTC
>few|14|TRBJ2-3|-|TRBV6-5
CASSYSYSLDTQYF
TGTGCCAGCAGTTATAGCTACTCTCTCGATACGCAGTATTTT
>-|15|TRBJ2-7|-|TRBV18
CASSPLRGGSYEQYF
TGTGCCAGCTCACCTTTGAGGGGGGGCTCCTACGAGCAGTACTTC
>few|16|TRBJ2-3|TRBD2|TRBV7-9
CASSLGVAGYADTQYF
TGTGCCAGCAGCTTGGGTGTAGCGGGATATGCAGATACGCAGTATTTT
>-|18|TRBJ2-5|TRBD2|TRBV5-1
CASSSGLAGGNPQETQYF
TGCGCCAGCAGTTCTGGACTAGCGGGGGGAAATCCCCAAGAGACCCAGTACTTC
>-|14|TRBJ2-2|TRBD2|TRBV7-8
CASASQRGAGELFF
TGTGCCAGCGCCTCCCAGCGGGGGGCCGGGGAGCTGTTTTTT
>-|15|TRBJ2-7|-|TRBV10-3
CAISEGQGKLSEQYF
TGTGCCATCAGTGAAGGGCAGGGAAAACTGTCCGAGCAGTACTTC
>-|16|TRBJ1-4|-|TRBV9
CASSPRVGGGHEKLFF
TGTGCCAGCAGCCCGAGGGTGGGCGGTGGTCATGAAAAACTGTTTTTT
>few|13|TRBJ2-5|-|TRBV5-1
CASNPGYQETQYF
TGCGCCAGCAACCCGGGTTACCAAGAGACCCAGTACTTC
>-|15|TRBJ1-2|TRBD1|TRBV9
CASSPRTGFSIGYTF
TGTGCCAGCAGCCCCCGGACAGGGTTTTCGATCGGCTACACCTTC
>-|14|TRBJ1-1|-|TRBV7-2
CASSSGGMNTEAFF
TGTGCCAGCAGCTCCGGGGGAATGAACACTGAAGCTTTCTTT